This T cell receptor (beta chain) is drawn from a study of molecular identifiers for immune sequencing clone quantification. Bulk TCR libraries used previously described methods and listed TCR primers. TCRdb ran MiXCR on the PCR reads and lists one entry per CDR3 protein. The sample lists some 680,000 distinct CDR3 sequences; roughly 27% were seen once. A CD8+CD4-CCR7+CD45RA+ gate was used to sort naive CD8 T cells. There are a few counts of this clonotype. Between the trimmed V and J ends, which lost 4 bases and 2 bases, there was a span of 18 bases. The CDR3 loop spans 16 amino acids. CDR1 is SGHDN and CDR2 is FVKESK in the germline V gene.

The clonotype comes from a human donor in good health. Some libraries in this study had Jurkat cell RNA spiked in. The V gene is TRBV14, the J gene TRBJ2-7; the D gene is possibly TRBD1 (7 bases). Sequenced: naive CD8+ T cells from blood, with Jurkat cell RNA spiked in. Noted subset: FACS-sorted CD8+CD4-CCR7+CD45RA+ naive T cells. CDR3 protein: CASSPPGGTAPYEQYF. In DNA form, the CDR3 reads TGTGCCAGCAGCCCCCCTGGCGGGACAGCACCCTACGAGCAGTACTTC.